These T cell receptor beta chains were read from a single sample in a study of T-cell reconstitution after alpha-beta-depleted transplantation in children. One entry per CDR3 protein results from TCRdb running MiXCR on the PCR reads. In the table there are around 700,000 distinct CDR3 sequences, around 13% of which are singletons. Sequencing was performed on PBMCs, taken before TCRalphabeta/CD19-depleted stem cell transplant. The origin of the receptors is a girl aged 2 to 10 with congenital amegakaryocytic thrombocytopenia, due to receive a stem cell transplant. CDR3s include the opening cysteine and the closing phenylalanine or tryptophan. Fields, in order: CDR3 length, D gene, clone size, J gene, V gene, CDR3 protein, CDR3 DNA. D genes are given only for firm matches. Clone size is given for some rows only: seen once, a few or many times, or a class if the clone is expanded.

>16|NA|few|TRBJ2-1|TRBV3-1
CASSPLGAGPNNEQFF
TGTGCCAGCAGCCCCCTCGGAGCGGGCCCCAACAATGAGCAGTTCTTC
>13|NA|NA|TRBJ2-1|TRBV29-1
CSVENTLDNEQFF
TGCAGCGTTGAAAACACGCTAGACAATGAGCAGTTCTTC
>12|NA|NA|TRBJ2-1|TRBV12-3/TRBV12-4
CATQSFHNEQFF
TGTGCCACCCAGTCCTTCCACAATGAGCAGTTCTTC
>13|TRBD2|NA|TRBJ2-2|TRBV6-1
CASRGGGAGELFF
TGTGCCAGCAGGGGCGGGGGGGCCGGGGAGCTGTTTTTT
>12|NA|few|TRBJ2-1|TRBV20-1
CSASYSYNEQFF
TGCAGTGCTTCCTACTCCTACAATGAGCAGTTCTTC
>12|NA|many|TRBJ2-1|TRBV9
CASSPRGSEQFF
TGTGCCAGCAGCCCCCGGGGGTCTGAGCAGTTCTTC
>14|NA|NA|TRBJ1-1|TRBV9
CASSVATGNTEAFF
TGTGCCAGCAGCGTAGCGACAGGGAACACTGAAGCTTTCTTT
>15|NA|many|TRBJ2-6|TRBV5-5
CASSLSHSGANVLTF
TGTGCCAGCAGCCTGAGCCACTCTGGGGCCAACGTCCTGACTTTC
>16|TRBD2|many|TRBJ2-1|TRBV5-1
CASSSVAGMLYNEQFF
TGCGCCAGCAGCTCCGTAGCGGGGATGCTCTACAATGAGCAGTTCTTC
>14|TRBD1|NA|TRBJ2-7|TRBV6-5
CASSYEWTGGEQYF
TGTGCCAGCAGTTACGAGTGGACAGGGGGCGAGCAGTACTTC
>15|NA|many|TRBJ2-3|TRBV29-1
CSVVLDSLKTDTQYF
TGCAGCGTTGTCCTAGACAGCCTTAAAACAGATACGCAGTATTTT
>16|NA|few|TRBJ2-2|TRBV4-2
CASSQTLGRRTGELFF
TGTGCCAGCAGCCAGACTCTCGGTCGACGGACCGGGGAGCTGTTTTTT
>15|TRBD2|NA|TRBJ2-1|TRBV5-1
CASSMGLAVGDEQFF
TGCGCCAGCAGTATGGGACTAGCGGTGGGCGATGAGCAGTTCTTC
>19|TRBD2|many|TRBJ2-1|TRBV11-1
CASSLPGLAGGSSYNEQFF
TGTGCCAGCAGCCTCCCGGGACTAGCGGGAGGGAGCTCCTACAATGAGCAGTTCTTC
>18|TRBD2|few|TRBJ2-1|TRBV19
CASSILASGVSSYNEQFF
TGTGCCAGTAGTATATTGGCTAGCGGAGTGAGCTCCTACAATGAGCAGTTCTTC
>14|TRBD1|many|TRBJ2-7|TRBV25-1
CASSESGTGFEQYF
TGTGCCAGCAGTGAAAGTGGGACAGGTTTCGAGCAGTACTTC
>15|NA|NA|TRBJ2-5|TRBV7-9
CASSPRPPYQETQYF
TGTGCCAGCAGCCCCCGCCCCCCGTACCAAGAGACCCAGTACTTC
>16|NA|few|TRBJ1-5|TRBV28
CASTLLGPLAHQPQHF
TGTGCCAGCACCCTCCTGGGCCCACTCGCCCATCAGCCCCAGCATTTT
>14|TRBD1|NA|TRBJ1-1|TRBV30
CAWSVGQGLAEAFF
TGTGCCTGGAGTGTAGGACAGGGCTTGGCTGAAGCTTTCTTT
>14|NA|NA|TRBJ2-2|TRBV20-1
CSARDLLSAGELFF
TGCAGTGCTAGAGATCTTCTTTCGGCCGGGGAGCTGTTTTTT
>14|NA|many|TRBJ2-7|TRBV25-1
CASSGGHGSYEQYF
TGTGCCAGCAGTGGGGGACACGGGTCCTACGAGCAGTACTTC
>16|NA|NA|TRBJ2-2|TRBV6-2/TRBV6-3
CASSYSIGQRTGELFF
TGTGCCAGCAGTTACTCGATTGGACAGCGAACCGGGGAGCTGTTTTTT
>9|NA|many|TRBJ2-1|TRBV10-3
CAIGNEQFF
TGTGCCATCGGTAATGAGCAGTTCTTC